A single sample gave rise to the 19 T cell receptor beta chains below, sequenced in a study of T and B cells in COVID-19 patients. BIOMED2 TRB-A/B primer pools were used in multiplex TRB PCR. TCRdb used MiXCR to reprocess the multiplex PCR reads, holding one entry per CDR3 protein. The sample holds more than 5,500 distinct CDR3 sequences, around 30% seen once. Blood genomic DNA input for TRB amplification was roughly 220-500 ng. The sample was blood. The receptors shown here come from a human donor who had recovered from COVID-19.

The chain couples TRBV6-5 to TRBJ2-3, with TRBD2 identical over 10 bases. The CDR3 sequence is 16 residues long. Germline CDR1 reads MNHEY; CDR2 reads SVGAGI. Unmatched junction bases numbered 7, after V lost 7 bases and J lost 0 bases. Written as DNA, the CDR3 is TGTGCCAGCAAATGGACTAGCGGAATTAGCACAGATACGCAGTATTTT. Translation gives CASKWTSGISTDTQYF.

The rearrangement links TRBV18 to TRBJ2-2; no clear D. The CDR3 has 15 residues. Germline V CDR1 and CDR2: KGHSH, LQKENI. V dropped 1 base and J dropped 6 bases, with 12 bases sitting between them. Written as DNA, the CDR3 is TGTGCCAGCTCACCACTATCGTCTTGGGCCGGGGAGCTGTTTTTT. It codes for CASSPLSSWAGELFF.

The chain is built from TRBV5-1 and TRBJ1-1; weak D call: TRBD1 (6 bases). Germline CDR1 is SGHRS and CDR2 is YFSETQ. This CDR3 is 14 amino acids long. V lost 1 base and J lost 4, with 11 bases in between. In DNA, the CDR3 is TGCGCCAGCAGCTTGTCGGGGGGGCGCACTGAAGCTTTCTTT. It translates to CASSLSGGRTEAFF.

The chain joins TRBV6-5 to TRBJ1-1; D is perhaps TRBD1 (6 bases). V gave up 5 bases and J gave up 6 bases, with 13 bases separating them. This CDR3 contains 13 residues. Germline CDR1 reads MNHEY; CDR2 reads SVGAGI. The CDR3: CASSPPQGPEAFF. CDR3 DNA: TGTGCCAGCAGTCCTCCACAGGGACCTGAAGCTTTCTTT.

V is TRBV12-3 or TRBV12-4 and J is TRBJ2-1; 13 bases align to TRBD2. The trim removed 3 bases at V and 10 bases at J, leaving 0 bases unmatched. The CDR3 is 13 amino acids. This chain's CDR3 is CASSLGLAGEQFF. As DNA, the CDR3 is TGTGCCAGCAGTTTGGGACTAGCGGGGGAGCAGTTCTTC.

This clonotype was seen a few times. The rearrangement joins TRBV19 to TRBJ2-7, with D tentatively TRBD2 (6 bases). Germline CDR1 LNHDA, CDR2 SQIVND (reference sequence). The germline V and J ends were trimmed by 0 bases and 3 bases, with 9 bases remaining between them. The CDR3 has 14 amino acids. CDR3 sequence: CASSIDSGFYEQYF. In DNA, the CDR3 is TGTGCCAGTAGTATAGATAGCGGCTTCTACGAGCAGTACTTC.

This clonotype appeared a few times. The chain has TRBV6-5 and TRBJ2-1; 7 bases fit TRBD1. J was trimmed by 3 bases and V by 6 bases; bases with no gene match: 11. CDR1 is MNHEY, CDR2 SVGAGI, per germline. This CDR3 contains 16 residues. This chain's CDR3 is CASSGDRVNFYNEQFF. The CDR3 DNA is TGTGCCAGCAGCGGCGACAGGGTCAATTTCTACAATGAGCAGTTCTTC.

The chain has TRBV5-4 and TRBJ2-7; D gene unclear. The CDR3 totals 14 residues. Germline V gene data show CDR1 as SGHNT and CDR2 as YYREEE (reference sequence). The V end lost 0 bases, the J end lost 1 base, and 8 bases lay between the germline ends. The CDR3 region is CASSLGSQSYEQYV. In nucleotides, the CDR3 is TGTGCCAGCAGCTTGGGTAGTCAATCCTACGAGCAGTACGTC.

The chain joins TRBV28 to TRBJ2-7, with 8 bases identical to TRBD1. The ends lost 4 bases at V and 0 bases at J; junction bases unmatched: 8. The germline CDR1 and CDR2 sequences are MDHEN and SYDVKM. The CDR3 contains 16 residues. Written as DNA, the CDR3 is TGTGCCAGCAGTTGGGGACAGGCTTCTTTCTCCTACGAGCAGTACGTC. It yields the protein CASSWGQASFSYEQYV.

This clonotype counts as large (0.1 to 1%). This CDR3 is CSVDWGQEMLFF. The CDR3 DNA sequence: TGCAGCGTTGACTGGGGACAGGAAATGTTGTTCTTC. This chain links TRBV29-1 with TRBJ2-1, with 8 bases matching TRBD1. In germline, CDR1 is SQVTM, CDR2 ANQGSEA. The CDR3 contains 12 residues. Losses at the gene ends were 3 bases for V and 15 bases for J; bases not matched to a gene: 10.

The chain carries TRBV6-4 and TRBJ2-3; D unresolved. CDR3 size: 15 residues. Per the germline V gene, CDR1 is MRHNA and CDR2 is SNTAGT. Between the trimmed V and J ends, which lost 0 bases and 4 bases, there was a span of 11 bases. CDR3 residues: CASSDSSGRSDTQYF. As DNA, the CDR3 is TGTGCCAGCAGTGACTCTTCAGGCCGGTCAGATACGCAGTATTTT.

The chain carries TRBV6-4 and TRBJ2-1, with D tentatively TRBD2 (7 bases). V dropped 4 bases and J dropped 4 bases, with 14 bases sitting between them. The CDR3 has 15 residues. CDR1 is MRHNA and CDR2 is SNTAGT in the germline V gene. CDR3 nucleotide sequence: TGTGCCAGCAGTGCCGGCGGGGGCACTTACAATGAGCAGTTCTTC. Its protein is CASSAGGGTYNEQFF.

In its sample, this clonotype ranks as medium-sized. This chain joins TRBV7-6 and TRBJ2-1; D unclear. This CDR3 region has 13 residues. Germline CDR1 SGHVS, CDR2 FNYEAQ. Trimming took off 2 bases at V and 8 bases at J, with 10 bases between the two ends. The CDR3 sequence: CASSLQGPDEQFF. The CDR3 DNA is TGTGCCAGCAGCTTACAAGGGCCGGATGAGCAGTTCTTC.

J is TRBJ2-5 and V is TRBV20-1; TRBD2 matches 9 bases. The germline V gene has CDR1 DFQATT and CDR2 SNEGSKA (reference sequence). The CDR3 contains 17 residues. V lost 0 bases, J lost 4 bases, and 12 bases stayed unmatched. CDR3 residues: CSARDWASGVGIETQYF. For the CDR3, the DNA is TGCAGTGCTAGAGATTGGGCTAGCGGGGTGGGAATAGAGACCCAGTACTTC.

In this sample, this clonotype turned up once. The chain links TRBV7-9 to TRBJ1-3; TRBD1 might be the D (5 bases). CDR1 and CDR2 (germline): SEHNR, FQNEAQ (reference sequence). CDR3 length: 16 residues. V dropped 4 bases and J dropped 0 bases, with 13 bases sitting between them. CDR3 protein: CASSWIGTSSGNTIYF. In DNA form, the CDR3 reads TGTGCCAGCAGCTGGATCGGGACGAGCTCTGGAAACACCATATATTTT.

This chain joins TRBV5-4 and TRBJ2-5; 7 positions agree with TRBD2. The CDR3 totals 14 residues. Germline V gene sequence: CDR1 SGHNT, CDR2 YYREEE (reference sequence). Losses at the gene ends were 1 base for V and 5 bases for J; bases not matched to a gene: 5. As DNA, the CDR3 is TGTGCCAGCAGCTTGTGGGGGGGGGGGGAGACCCAGTACTTC. Encoded protein: CASSLWGGGETQYF.

This clonotype showed up just once. The V gene is TRBV29-1, the J gene TRBJ1-1; the D gene is possibly TRBD1 (6 bases). This CDR3 has 15 residues. V was shortened by 2 bases and J by 1 base, with 14 bases between the two germline ends. Germline loops: CDR1 SQVTM, CDR2 ANQGSEA. The CDR3 coding sequence is TGCAGCGTTGAAAGAGGGAGGGGGAGGAACACTGAAGCTTTCTTT. Protein: CSVERGRGRNTEAFF. The entire variable domain, with the rest obtained from reference TRBV29-1 and TRBJ1-1, is as follows: SAVISQKPSRDICQRGTSLTIQCQVDSQVTMMFWYRQQPGQSLTLIATANQGSEATYESGFVIDKFPISRPNLTFSTLTVSNMSPEDSSIYLCSVERGRGRNTEAFFGQGTRLTVV.

V is TRBV18 and J is TRBJ2-5, with 9 nucleotides matching TRBD1. Per the germline V gene, CDR1 is KGHSH and CDR2 is LQKENI. Trimming removed 4 bases from V and 3 bases from J; junction bases left unmatched: 6. The CDR3 consists of 15 residues. The CDR3 nucleotides are TGTGCCAGCTCACTACTACAGGGGGCAGAAGAGACCCAGTACTTC. Translated, it gives CASSLLQGAEETQYF.

This chain uses TRBV5-1 with TRBJ1-6, with 9 positions matching TRBD1. CDR1 and CDR2 (germline): SGHRS, YFSETQ. This CDR3 comprises 15 residues. Losses at the gene ends were 3 bases for V and 8 bases for J; bases not matched to a gene: 6. CDR3 sequence reads: CASSSGTGRYSPLHF. CDR3 nucleotides: TGCGCCAGCAGCTCCGGGACAGGGCGATATTCACCCCTCCACTTT.